These 9 T cell receptor beta chains originate from one sample sequenced in a study of cytomegalovirus exposure and HLA in healthy donors. A multiplex PCR was run with 60 Vbeta primers and 13 Jbeta primers. Only in-frame clones appear in the TCRdb table, and some are missing; sequencing was by immunoSEQ multiplex PCR. The data show about 200,000 clones, approximately 78% seen once. Sequencing input: PBMCs. The receptors come from a woman aged 45-60 years in good health and CMV-seropositive.

This chain links TRBV28 with TRBJ1-2; tentatively, D is TRBD1 (6 bases). CDR3 length equals 14 residues. Germline loops: CDR1 MDHEN, CDR2 SYDVKM. Trimming pared 5 bases from V and 7 bases from J, leaving 17 bases between. The CDR3 sequence: CASSPLEGVVGYTF. As DNA, the CDR3 is TGTGCCAGCAGTCCACTCGAGGGGGTTGTTGGCTACACCTTC.

The chain links TRBV2 to TRBJ2-3; TRBD1 matches 8 bases. Per germline, CDR1 SNHLY and CDR2 FYNNEI. The V and J ends lost 3 bases and 4 bases, in that order; junction bases with no gene match: 0. The CDR3 loop spans 13 amino acids. This chain's CDR3 is CASSEDRADTQYF. CDR3 DNA sequence: TGTGCCAGCAGTGAGGACAGGGCAGATACGCAGTATTTT. The full variable domain, rest sourced from reference TRBV2 and TRBJ2-3, is EPEVTQTPSHQVTQMGQEVILRCVPISNHLYFYWYRQILGQKVEFLVSFYNNEISEKSEIFDDQFSVERPDGSNFTLKIRSTKLEDSAMYFCASSEDRADTQYFGPGTRLTVL.

The chain couples TRBV19 to TRBJ1-5; TRBD1 aligns across 8 bases. The J segment lost 3 bases and the V segment lost 4 bases, leaving 11 bases of the junction unmatched. CDR3 length: 17 residues. The germline V gene encodes CDR1 LNHDA and CDR2 SQIVND (reference sequence). The CDR3 bases are TGTGCCAGTAGTACGAGGGACAGGTACCTGGTCAATCAGCCCCAGCATTTT. It yields the protein CASSTRDRYLVNQPQHF. Supplemented by reference TRBV19 and TRBJ1-5, the full variable domain reads DGGITQSPKYLFRKEGQNVTLSCEQNLNHDAMYWYRQDPGQGLRLIYYSQIVNDFQKGDIAEGYSVSREKKESFPLTVTSAQKNPTAFYLCASSTRDRYLVNQPQHFGDGTRLSIL.

This chain uses TRBV7-2 with TRBJ2-6; D possibly corresponds to TRBD2 (5 bases). CDR3 length: 16 amino acids. Germline lookup yields CDR1 SGHTA and CDR2 FQGNSA. V lost 0 bases and J 3 bases, leaving 9 bases between the germline ends. The DNA for the CDR3 is TGTGCCAGCAGCTTAGCCACTGCGGGTGGGGCCAACGTCCTGACTTTC. Its translation is CASSLATAGGANVLTF.

This chain joins TRBV27 and TRBJ2-7; D uncertain. This CDR3 is 16 amino acids long. CDR1 and CDR2 (germline): MNHEY, SMNVEV (reference sequence). V was cut by 4 bases and J by 1 base, with 17 bases left in between. DNA for the CDR3: TGTGCCAGCAGTTCTAAAAGTCCATCCCGTTCCTACGAGCAGTACTTC. Residues: CASSSKSPSRSYEQYF.

This chain connects TRBV7-9 to TRBJ2-3; 7 bases align to TRBD1. This CDR3 has 15 residues. From germline, CDR1 is SEHNR and CDR2 FQNEAQ (reference sequence). V shed 5 bases, J shed 5 bases, and the junction held 10 bases outside the gene matches. The CDR3 DNA reads TGTGCCAGCAGCCCCCCAGGGGGTCTAAAAGATACGCAGTATTTT. This translates into CASSPPGGLKDTQYF.

In DNA form, the CDR3 reads TGTGCCAGCAGCCCCGGACTAGCGGGGGGTCGACCGTTCTTC. Protein sequence: CASSPGLAGGRPFF. The rearrangement links TRBV7-2 to TRBJ2-1; TRBD2 matches 14 bases. The V gene end was trimmed by 5 bases and the J gene end by 15 bases; junction bases not matched to a gene: 9. The CDR3 contains 14 residues. Germline-derived CDR1 and CDR2 are SGHTA and FQGNSA. Variable domain in full (rest from reference TRBV7-2 and TRBJ2-1): GAGVSQSPSNKVTEKGKDVELRCDPISGHTALYWYRQSLGQGLEFLIYFQGNSAPDKSGLPSDRFSAERTGGSVSTLTIQRTQQEDSAVYLCASSPGLAGGRPFFGPGTRLTVL.

In DNA form, the CDR3 reads TGTGCCAGCAGTGTATCGCTAGCCGCAGATACGCAGTATTTT. It encodes CASSVSLAADTQYF. V usage is TRBV6-1 and J usage is TRBJ2-3; tentative D call: TRBD2 (5 bases). This CDR3 contains 14 residues. With 4 bases removed from V and 4 bases from J, the gap between germline ends came to 12 bases. Germline V gene data show CDR1 as MNHNS and CDR2 as SASEGT.

V is TRBV7-9 and J is TRBJ1-1; possibly TRBD1 for D (6 bases). The CDR3 spans 13 residues. Deletions cut 6 bases from V and 1 base from J, with 9 bases between. Germline-derived CDR1 and CDR2 are SEHNR and FQNEAQ (reference sequence). CDR3 region: CASSRTANTEAFF. The CDR3 DNA follows: TGTGCCAGCAGTAGGACAGCGAACACTGAAGCTTTCTTT.